This TCR beta chain was captured in a study of shared clonotypes between healthy human individuals. Study-wide background: A couple of female and a few male donors aged 18 to 49 were enrolled. Whole-study findings and limits: Shared clonotypes: about 4.6% naive CD4, around 3.7% naive CD8, about 2.5% memory CD4, under 0.45% memory CD8.

Using immunoSEQ multiplex PCR, the repertoire was profiled, and TCRdb retains in-frame clones only, with some absent. This table has roughly 2,300,000 clones, around 90% appearing once. V gave up 1 base and J gave up 4 bases, with 8 bases separating them. Germline-derived CDR1 and CDR2 are SGHAT and FQNNGV. The CDR3 consists of 13 residues. In the case of this clone: Its antigen remains unidentified. Other DNA sequences in the sample encode the same CDR3.

This TCR came from a man younger than 35 in good health. Some clones in this sample may be carry-over from other donors' samples. The sequencing input was naive CD4+ T cells from PBMCs. The subset is: CD45RA+ positively selected. The chain recombines TRBV11-2 with TRBJ2-7; no definite D call. CDR3 residues: CASSLGRIYEQYF. The DNA for the CDR3 is TGTGCCAGCAGCTTAGGCAGAATTTACGAGCAGTACTTC.